In this sample, the clone carrying this T cell receptor beta chain turned up many times. Trimming took off 0 bases at V and 2 bases at J, with 11 bases between the two ends. This CDR3 region has 15 residues. The germline gives CDR1 SGHVS, CDR2 FQNEAQ. For TCR beta, libraries came from iRepertoire HTBI primers and Arm-PCR of CDR3 regions. Via MiXCR, TCRdb re-called the multiplex PCR reads, giving one row per CDR3 protein. The data hold roughly 500,000 distinct CDR3 sequences, with 12% to 15% observed a single time. The time point is: newly diagnosed GD, antithyroid drugs for less than 3 months. Extracted PBMC RNA gave rise to the TCR library. These data are taken from a study of regulatory T cells in long-lasting Graves disease. These data were also filed under a second study, of T cells in Graves' hyperthyroidism and ophthalmopathy. This second study says: Model predictions of ophthalmopathy came a median 6.5 months before onset.

The chain joins TRBV7-8 to TRBJ2-7; D is unclear. The clonotype originates from a woman between 50 and 59 years old with Graves disease. Sequencing was performed on peripheral blood mononuclear cells (PBMCs), taken at new diagnosis, from a patient treated with antithyroid drugs. The CDR3 loop is CASSLAFRSTYEQYF. CDR3 DNA sequence: TGTGCCAGCAGCTTAGCGTTCAGGTCAACCTACGAGCAGTACTTC. Together with reference TRBV7-8 and TRBJ2-7, the CDR3 gives the full variable domain: GAGVSQSPRYKVAKRGQDVALRCDPISGHVSLFWYQQALGQGPEFLTYFQNEAQLDKSGLPSDRFFAERPEGSVSTLKIQRTQQEDSAVYLCASSLAFRSTYEQYFGPGTRLTVT.